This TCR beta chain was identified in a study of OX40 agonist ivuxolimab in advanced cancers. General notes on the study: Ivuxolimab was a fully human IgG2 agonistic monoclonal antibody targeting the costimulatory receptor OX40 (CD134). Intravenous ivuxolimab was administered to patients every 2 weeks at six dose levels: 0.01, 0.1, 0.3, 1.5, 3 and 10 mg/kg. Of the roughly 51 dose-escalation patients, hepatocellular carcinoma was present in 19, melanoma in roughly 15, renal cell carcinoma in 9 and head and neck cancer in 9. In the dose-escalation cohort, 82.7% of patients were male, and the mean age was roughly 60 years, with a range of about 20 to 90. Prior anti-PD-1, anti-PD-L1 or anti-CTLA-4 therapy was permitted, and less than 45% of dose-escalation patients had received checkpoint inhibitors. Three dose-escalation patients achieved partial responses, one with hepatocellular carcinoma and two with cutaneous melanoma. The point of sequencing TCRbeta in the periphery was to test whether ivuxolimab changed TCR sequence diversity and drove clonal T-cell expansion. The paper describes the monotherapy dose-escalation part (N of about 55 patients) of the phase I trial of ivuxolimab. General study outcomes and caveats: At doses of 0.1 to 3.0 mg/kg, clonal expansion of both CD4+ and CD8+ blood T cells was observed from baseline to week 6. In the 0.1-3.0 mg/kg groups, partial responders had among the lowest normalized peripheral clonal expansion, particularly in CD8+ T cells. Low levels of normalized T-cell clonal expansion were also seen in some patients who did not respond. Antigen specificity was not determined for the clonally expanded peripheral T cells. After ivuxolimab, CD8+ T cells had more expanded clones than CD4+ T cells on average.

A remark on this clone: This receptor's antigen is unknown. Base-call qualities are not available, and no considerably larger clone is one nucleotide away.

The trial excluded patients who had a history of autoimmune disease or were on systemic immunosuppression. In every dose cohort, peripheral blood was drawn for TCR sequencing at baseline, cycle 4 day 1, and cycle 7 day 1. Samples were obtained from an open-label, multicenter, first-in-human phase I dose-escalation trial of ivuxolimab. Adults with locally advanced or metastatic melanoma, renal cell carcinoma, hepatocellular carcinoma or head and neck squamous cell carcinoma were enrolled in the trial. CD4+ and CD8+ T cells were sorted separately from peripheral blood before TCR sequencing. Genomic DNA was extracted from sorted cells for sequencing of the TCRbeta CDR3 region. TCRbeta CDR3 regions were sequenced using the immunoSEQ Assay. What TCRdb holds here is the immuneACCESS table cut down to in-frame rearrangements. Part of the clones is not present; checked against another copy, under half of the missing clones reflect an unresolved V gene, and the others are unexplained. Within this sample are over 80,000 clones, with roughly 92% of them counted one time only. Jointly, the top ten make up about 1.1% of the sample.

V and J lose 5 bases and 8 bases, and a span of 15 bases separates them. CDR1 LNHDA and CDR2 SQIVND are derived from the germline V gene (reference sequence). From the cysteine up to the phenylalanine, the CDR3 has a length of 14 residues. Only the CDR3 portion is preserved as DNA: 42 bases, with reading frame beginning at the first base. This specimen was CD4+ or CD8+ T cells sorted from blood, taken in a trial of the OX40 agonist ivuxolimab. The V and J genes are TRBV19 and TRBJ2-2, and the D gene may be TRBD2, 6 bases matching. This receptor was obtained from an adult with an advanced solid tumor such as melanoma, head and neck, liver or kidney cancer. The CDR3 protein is CASSPRELGGELFF. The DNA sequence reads TGTGCCAGTAGTCCTCGGGAGCTGGGGGGGGAGCTGTTTTTT.